The 5 T cell receptor beta chains presented below share a single source sample, sequenced in a study of T cells in Graves' hyperthyroidism and ophthalmopathy. The source material, RNA transcripts, was used to amplify TCR beta CDR3 regions. In the first-round RT-PCR of the TCR CDR3, the HTBI primer set was used. From the multiplex PCR reads, TCRdb called clonotypes with MiXCR, one entry per CDR3 protein. The table shows 300,000 to 400,000 distinct CDR3 sequences, with roughly 18% occurring only once. Sequencing input: blood. All receptors come from a man younger than 35 with Graves' ophthalmopathy.

The table lists this clonotype with many counts. The V and J genes are TRBV4-2 and TRBJ2-1; possible D gene TRBD1, 5 bases. The CDR3 loop spans 12 amino acids. V was cut by 1 base and J by 10 bases, with 8 bases left in between. Germline lookup yields CDR1 LGHNA and CDR2 YNFKEQ. The CDR3 DNA sequence: TGTGCCAGCAGCCAAGGACAGACCGAGCAGTTCTTC. It codes for CASSQGQTEQFF.

The chain carries TRBV15 and TRBJ2-7, with D perhaps matching TRBD2 (5 bases). V was pared by 4 bases and J by 3 bases, with 10 bases between. This CDR3 spans 13 amino acids. CDR1 and CDR2 (germline): LNHNV, YYDKDF (reference sequence). The CDR3 loop is CATSKNRDYEQYF. The CDR3 coding sequence is TGTGCCACCAGCAAAAACCGGGACTACGAGCAGTACTTC.

The sample holds a few counts of this clonotype. V usage is TRBV7-3 and J usage is TRBJ1-6, with D possibly matching TRBD1 (5 bases). Trimming removed 2 bases at V and 8 bases at J, with 13 bases between. CDR3 size: 15 residues. The germline V gene has CDR1 SGHTA and CDR2 FQGTGA. CDR3 sequence (DNA): TGTGCCAGCAGCTTAGGGGGTGGGAGGGATTCACCCCTCCACTTT. It specifies CASSLGGGRDSPLHF.

This clonotype has at least ten counts. V is TRBV20-1 and J is TRBJ1-5, with TRBD1 identical over 11 bases. The germline CDR1 and CDR2 sequences are DFQATT and SNEGSKA (reference sequence). V trimming: 2 bases; J trimming: 6 bases; junction bases outside the gene matches: 3. The CDR3 contains 14 residues. CDR3 in DNA: TGCAGTGCTAGAACCGGGACAGGGGGTCAGCCCCAGCATTTT. This gives the protein CSARTGTGGQPQHF.

J is TRBJ2-1 and V is TRBV24-1, with TRBD2 identical over 16 bases. Germline V lookup: CDR1 KGHDR, CDR2 SFDVKD. The CDR3 is made up of 23 amino acids. The V segment lost 1 base and the J segment 0 bases; nucleotides outside the gene matches: 14. CDR3 in DNA: TGTGCCACCAGTGATTTTGCGGGGACTAGCGGGGGGGCCCTTTTTAGCTCCTACAATGAGCAGTTCTTC. Translated: CATSDFAGTSGGALFSSYNEQFF.